These 21 T cell receptor beta chains originate from one sample sequenced in a study of monozygotic twins with cystic fibrosis. Using immunoSEQ multiplex PCR, the repertoire was profiled, and TCRdb retains in-frame clones only, with some absent. The table shows 30,000 to 35,000 clones, with approximately 72% occurring only once. Material for sequencing was blood. The receptors shown here come from a girl aged 10 to 17 with cystic fibrosis.

The chain combines TRBV6-6 with TRBJ1-1; 11 nucleotides agree with TRBD1. The CDR3 length is 15 residues. With V trimmed by 4 bases and J by 1 base, 2 bases remained unmatched. Germline CDR1 reads MNHNY; CDR2 reads SVGAGI (reference sequence). The CDR3 sequence is CASSWTGGANTEAFF. Written as DNA, the CDR3 is TGTGCCAGCAGTTGGACAGGGGGCGCGAACACTGAAGCTTTCTTT.

The chain has TRBV2 and TRBJ2-3; 9 positions agree with TRBD2. This CDR3 is 14 amino acids long. Per the germline V gene, CDR1 is SNHLY and CDR2 is FYNNEI. The J segment lost 3 bases and the V segment lost 8 bases, leaving 6 bases of the junction unmatched. The DNA for the CDR3 is TGTGCCAGCCCGGGACTAGCTGCAACAGATACGCAGTATTTT. Its protein is CASPGLAATDTQYF.

This chain uses TRBV14 with TRBJ2-3; TRBD2 is a possible D gene (6 bases). The CDR3 contains 15 residues. V was clipped by 4 bases and J by 0 bases, with 11 bases between them. Germline V gene lookup returns CDR1 SGHDN and CDR2 FVKESK. The CDR3 is CASSPIAGSTDTQYF. The CDR3 nucleotides read TGTGCCAGCAGCCCTATCGCGGGAAGCACAGATACGCAGTATTTT.

A few counts support this clone. Written as DNA, the CDR3 is TGTGCCAGCAGTCACAACACAGATACGCAGTATTTT. Translating it yields CASSHNTDTQYF. The genes are TRBV27 and TRBJ2-3; no definite D call. The CDR3 is 12 amino acids. Per germline, CDR1 MNHEY and CDR2 SMNVEV (reference sequence). The V and J ends lost 5 bases and 2 bases respectively, with 5 bases between them.

The rearrangement uses TRBV4-1 and TRBJ2-6, with 8 bases lining up with TRBD2. Germline V gives CDR1 MGHRA, CDR2 YSYEKL. Trimming removed 2 bases from V and 0 bases from J; junction bases left unmatched: 6. This CDR3 is 18 amino acids long. The CDR3 DNA reads as TGCGCCAGCAGCCAACACAGGGCGGGGGGCTCTGGGGCCAACGTCCTGACTTTC. As protein: CASSQHRAGGSGANVLTF.

The chain combines TRBV29-1 with TRBJ2-7; 10 nucleotides line up with TRBD1. Germline V CDR1 and CDR2: SQVTM, ANQGSEA. V shed 6 bases, J shed 3 bases, and the junction held 8 bases outside the gene matches. This CDR3 contains 14 residues. The CDR3 DNA is TGCAGCGTCGAGGACAGGGGGGTTGGCTACGAGCAGTACTTC. It codes for CSVEDRGVGYEQYF.

The rearrangement joins TRBV19 to TRBJ1-2; D is unclear. CDR1 is LNHDA and CDR2 is SQIVND in the germline V gene (reference sequence). V was clipped by 3 bases and J by 2 bases, with 7 bases between them. The length of the CDR3 is 13 residues. The CDR3 DNA follows: TGTGCCAGTAGTATGGGTCAGAACTATGGCTACACCTTC. Its protein is CASSMGQNYGYTF.

The gene calls are TRBV6-5 and TRBJ2-2; D possibly corresponds to TRBD1 (6 bases). In germline, CDR1 is MNHEY, CDR2 SVGAGI. V lost 10 bases and J 6 bases, leaving 18 bases between the germline ends. CDR3 length equals 14 residues. DNA of the CDR3: TGTGCCACCGCGAAGTCCTCAGGGGCCGGGGAGCTGTTTTTT. Amino acid sequence: CATAKSSGAGELFF.

This clone appeared a few times. The chain combines TRBV5-1 with TRBJ1-1, with D uncertain. The V gene lost 1 base and the J gene lost 4 bases, with 11 bases spanning the gap. CDR1 and CDR2 from the germline V gene are SGHRS and YFSETQ. The CDR3 runs to 14 residues. The CDR3 region has the DNA TGCGCCAGCAGCTTGTTTACAGCGTCCACTGAAGCTTTCTTT. It encodes CASSLFTASTEAFF.

The chain has TRBV7-2 and TRBJ2-5; D is undetermined. Looked up from germline, CDR1 is SGHTA and CDR2 is FQGNSA. V lost 4 bases and J lost 0, with 12 bases in between. The CDR3 totals 15 residues. For the CDR3, the DNA is TGTGCCAGCAGCTCAATGTTTTACGACCAAGAGACCCAGTACTTC. As protein: CASSSMFYDQETQYF.

The CDR3 reads CASSQAPGYEQYF. The CDR3 nucleotides are TGCGCCAGCAGCCAAGCCCCAGGCTACGAGCAGTACTTC. The chain has TRBV4-1 and TRBJ2-7, with D unclear. Per the germline V gene, CDR1 is MGHRA and CDR2 is YSYEKL. This CDR3 region has 13 residues. V dropped 1 base and J dropped 3 bases, with 7 bases sitting between them.

The gene calls are TRBV5-4 and TRBJ2-2; TRBD2 is a possible D gene (6 bases). Germline-derived CDR1 and CDR2 are SGHNT and YYREEE (reference sequence). CDR3 size: 14 residues. With 10 bases removed from V and 6 bases from J, the gap between germline ends came to 19 bases. Here the CDR3 reads CAGRDSDVSGELFF. The DNA for the CDR3 is TGTGCCGGACGGGACTCCGACGTTTCCGGGGAGCTGTTTTTT. The full variable domain, rest sourced from reference TRBV5-4 and TRBJ2-2, is ETGVTQSPTHLIKTRGQQVTLRCSSQSGHNTVSWYQQALGQGPQFIFQYYREEENGRGNFPPRFSGLQFPNYSSELNVNALELDDSALYLCAGRDSDVSGELFFGEGSRLTVL.

This clone came up a few times. The junction departs from the called germline gene at one end, perhaps through a read error. The rearrangement links TRBV4-1 to TRBJ2-1; no clear D gene. CDR1 and CDR2 from the germline V gene are MGHRA and YSYEKL. The CDR3 has 13 amino acids. In DNA, the CDR3 is TGCGCCAGCAGCCAAGACGGTAACAAAGAGCAGTTCTTC. It yields the protein CASSQDGNKEQFF.

V usage is TRBV20-1 and J usage is TRBJ1-2; no firm D call. Trimming removed 4 bases from V and 6 bases from J, with 9 bases in between. The CDR3 is made up of 11 amino acids. Germline CDR1 and CDR2: DFQATT and SNEGSKA (reference sequence). CDR3 residues: CSAIIEDGYTF. The CDR3 region has the DNA TGCAGTGCTATTATTGAGGATGGCTACACCTTC.

This clone has just a few counts. The chain employs TRBV18 and TRBJ2-2, with TRBD1 matching 7 bases. Germline V gene lookup returns CDR1 KGHSH and CDR2 LQKENI. This CDR3 has 15 residues. J lost 2 bases, V lost 3 bases, and 3 bases had no gene match. CDR3 amino acids: CASSPGQPNTGELFF. DNA of the CDR3: TGTGCCAGCTCACCGGGACAGCCCAACACCGGGGAGCTGTTTTTT.

This chain connects TRBV7-2 to TRBJ1-2; D is undetermined. V was trimmed by 1 base and J by 4 bases, leaving 7 bases between them. The CDR3 totals 13 residues. Germline lookup yields CDR1 SGHTA and CDR2 FQGNSA. The CDR3 nucleotides are TGTGCCAGCAGCTTAGTACAGCTCTATGGCTACACCTTC. It is translated as CASSLVQLYGYTF.

The CDR3 DNA reads TGTGCCAGCAGCCCGAAGAGCGCAGATACGCAGTATTTT. Protein sequence: CASSPKSADTQYF. The V call is TRBV9, the J call TRBJ2-3; no clear D gene. Germline V gene lookup returns CDR1 SGDLS and CDR2 YYNGEE. CDR3 length equals 13 residues. The ends were cut back, 4 bases at V and 4 bases at J, with 10 bases in the middle.

This sequence joins TRBV28 and TRBJ2-1, with TRBD2 identical over 8 bases. This CDR3 is 15 amino acids long. Germline CDR1 and CDR2: MDHEN and SYDVKM. J lost 7 bases, V lost 2 bases, and 7 bases had no gene match. The CDR3 reads CASSLTAGGANEQFF. The CDR3 DNA is TGTGCCAGCAGTTTAACGGCGGGAGGAGCGAATGAGCAGTTCTTC.

This chain links TRBV4-3 with TRBJ2-7, with D maybe TRBD2 (5 bases). The ends were cut back, 0 bases at V and 4 bases at J, with 16 bases in the middle. This CDR3 has 16 amino acids. The V gene's germline CDR1 is LGHNA and CDR2 YSLEER. The CDR3 DNA follows: TGCGCCAGCAGCCAAGATGAGAGGGAAGTATATTACGAGCAGTACTTC. Its protein is CASSQDEREVYYEQYF.

V usage is TRBV5-6 and J usage is TRBJ2-3; D is unclear. V was pared by 4 bases and J by 3 bases, with 12 bases between. This CDR3 has 14 residues. CDR1 and CDR2 (germline): SGHDT, YYEEEE. Here the CDR3 DNA reads TGTGCCAGCAGCGCCACCCCGCGGACAGATACGCAGTATTTT. It yields the protein CASSATPRTDTQYF. The full variable domain, in which reference TRBV5-6 and TRBJ2-3 provide the parts outside the CDR3, is DAGVTQSPTHLIKTRGQQVTLRCSPKSGHDTVSWYQQALGQGPQFIFQYYEEEERQRGNFPDRFSGHQFPNYSSELNVNALLLGDSALYLCASSATPRTDTQYFGPGTRLTVL.

The chain is built from TRBV11-3 and TRBJ2-1, with D perhaps TRBD2 (5 bases). Germline V gene sequence: CDR1 SGHNT, CDR2 YENEEA. The length of the CDR3 is 11 residues. V lost 5 bases, J lost 10 bases, and 9 bases lay in between. The CDR3 spells CASSRGGEQFF. In DNA form, the CDR3 reads TGTGCCAGCAGCCGGGGTGGCGAGCAGTTCTTC.